A single sample gave rise to the 8 T cell receptor beta chains below, sequenced in a study of technical replicates of blood from a few donors. This table comes from immunoSEQ multiplex PCR, and its TCRdb copy is limited to in-frame clones, with some not included. The table has approximately 15,000 clones, roughly four fifths seen once; the top ten hold 9.5% to 15%. Material: PBMCs. The receptors derive from a human donor in good health.

This chain's CDR3 is CASMADSFSQPQHF. The CDR3 nucleotides read TGTGCCAGTATGGCTGACAGCTTTAGTCAGCCCCAGCATTTT. This sequence joins TRBV19 and TRBJ1-5; D might be TRBD1 (5 bases). The CDR3 has 14 amino acids. Germline V gene lookup returns CDR1 LNHDA and CDR2 SQIVND (reference sequence). The V and J ends lost 7 bases and 6 bases respectively, with 16 bases between them.

The CDR3 loop is CASRYTMNTEAFF. Written as DNA, the CDR3 is TGTGCCAGCAGGTATACAATGAACACTGAAGCTTTCTTT. The gene calls are TRBV5-8 and TRBJ1-1; D is unresolved. The CDR3 is made up of 13 amino acids. Trimming removed 5 bases at V and 0 bases at J, with 8 bases between. Per the germline V gene, CDR1 is SGHTS and CDR2 is YDEGEE. Combining the CDR3 with reference TRBV5-8 and TRBJ1-1 gives the whole variable domain EAGVTQSPTHLIKTRGQQATLRCSPISGHTSVYWYQQALGLGLQFLLWYDEGEERNRGNFPPRFSGRQFPNYSSELNVNALELEDSALYLCASRYTMNTEAFFGQGTRLTVV.

This chain links TRBV27 with TRBJ2-2; 8 bases fit TRBD1. Germline V lookup: CDR1 MNHEY, CDR2 SMNVEV (reference sequence). The junction had 12 bases not matched to a gene; V was cut back by 3 bases and J by 6 bases. The CDR3 has 17 amino acids. The CDR3 DNA reads TGTGCCAGCAGTTTTTCTTGGGACAGGAGAACCTCCGGGGAGCTGTTTTTT. Translating gives CASSFSWDRRTSGELFF.

In DNA, the CDR3 is TGTGCCTGGAGTCCCAGCGGTATCTACAATGAGCAGTTCTTC. It translates to CAWSPSGIYNEQFF. The rearrangement joins TRBV30 to TRBJ2-1; D possibly corresponds to TRBD2 (5 bases). The germline V gene has CDR1 GTSNPN and CDR2 SVGIG (reference sequence). V dropped 2 bases and J dropped 3 bases, with 11 bases sitting between them. The CDR3 length is 14 residues.

The rearrangement joins TRBV11-2 to TRBJ1-4; D gene uncertain. The V and J ends lost 4 bases and 3 bases respectively, with 9 bases between them. The CDR3 totals 14 residues. CDR1 is SGHAT, CDR2 FQNNGV, per germline. The CDR3 region is CASSWELSNEKLFF. CDR3 in DNA: TGTGCCAGCAGCTGGGAGCTATCTAATGAAAAACTGTTTTTT.

The chain carries TRBV28 and TRBJ2-7; 10 bases line up with TRBD2. Germline CDR1 reads MDHEN; CDR2 reads SYDVKM. J gave up 5 bases and V 9 bases, and 7 bases lay outside the gene matches. This CDR3 contains 13 residues. CDR3 nucleotide sequence: TGTGCCAGTCGGACTAGCGGCTTCGACGAGCAGTACTTC. Translated: CASRTSGFDEQYF.

This chain connects TRBV19 to TRBJ2-7, with D tentatively TRBD1 (5 bases). The CDR3 has 15 residues. V gave up 10 bases and J gave up 3 bases, with 22 bases separating them. Germline CDR1 and CDR2: LNHDA and SQIVND (reference sequence). This chain's CDR3 is CAIHKSDKNLYEQYF. For the CDR3, the DNA is TGTGCCATCCACAAATCGGACAAGAACCTCTACGAGCAGTACTTC.

This clone was counted a few times. V and J are TRBV9 and TRBJ2-3; D may be TRBD1 (6 bases). In germline, CDR1 is SGDLS, CDR2 YYNGEE. The length of the CDR3 is 14 residues. V gave up 3 bases and J gave up 4 bases, with 12 bases separating them. CDR3 residues: CASSANNRADTQYF. CDR3 bases: TGTGCCAGCAGCGCCAACAACAGGGCAGATACGCAGTATTTT.